This entry concerns a single TCR beta chain. Its target is unknown. TCRdb called the 5' RACE reads again in MiXCR, with one record for every CDR3 protein. The sample gives 200,000 to 250,000 distinct CDR3 sequences, roughly 18% of which show up once; approximately 40% is in the top ten. These data come from a study of CD8 T cells in ankylosing spondylitis. Notes on the study in general: Clones linked to the disease showed a CD8+ phenotype. They occurred at relatively low frequencies in peripheral blood. In ankylosing spondylitis blood, a motif of roughly 8 highly homologous TCR beta variants appeared characteristic. Within matched ankylosing spondylitis synovial fluid, disease-linked clones were reportedly significantly enriched.

Germline CDR1 is MNHEY and CDR2 is SVGAGI. With 8 bases clipped from V and 7 bases from J, the junction kept 7 bases outside the gene matches. This CDR3 contains 12 residues. This receptor was taken from a male donor with ankylosing spondylitis. V and J are TRBV6-5 and TRBJ2-7, with 8 positions matching TRBD1. What was sequenced was blood, either unsorted or a sorted T cell fraction (not recorded which). The CDR3 spells CASRTGMGEQYF. The CDR3 nucleotides are TGTGCCAGCCGGACAGGGATGGGGGAGCAGTACTTC.